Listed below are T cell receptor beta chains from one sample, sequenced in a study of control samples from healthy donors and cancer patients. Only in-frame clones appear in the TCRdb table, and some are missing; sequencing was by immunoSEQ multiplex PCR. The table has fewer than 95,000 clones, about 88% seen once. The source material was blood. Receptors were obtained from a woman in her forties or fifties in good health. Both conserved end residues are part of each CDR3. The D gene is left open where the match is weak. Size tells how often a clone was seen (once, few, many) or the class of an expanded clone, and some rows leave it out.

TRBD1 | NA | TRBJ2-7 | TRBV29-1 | TGCAGCGTGAGGACAGGGAGCTCCTACGAGCAGTACTTC | CSVRTGSSYEQYF
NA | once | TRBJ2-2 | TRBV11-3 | TGTGCCAGCAGCTTAGTCAGGGCCACCGGGGAGCTGTTTTTT | CASSLVRATGELFF
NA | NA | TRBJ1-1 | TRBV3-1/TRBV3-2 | TGTGCCAGCAACCGGGACTCCCGGGACACTGAAGCTTTCTTT | CASNRDSRDTEAFF
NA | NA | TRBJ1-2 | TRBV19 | TGTGCCAGTTCTATCCAGATCGATAACCTATATGGCTACACCTTC | CASSIQIDNLYGYTF
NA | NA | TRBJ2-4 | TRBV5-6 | TGTGCCAGCAGCCCGGGACTGGGAATAGCCAAAAACATTCAGTACTTC | CASSPGLGIAKNIQYF
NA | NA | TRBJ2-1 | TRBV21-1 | TGTGCCAGCAGCAAAGAGGCCAGCGGGAGGGCCCCTGAGCAGTTCTTC | CASSKEASGRAPEQFF
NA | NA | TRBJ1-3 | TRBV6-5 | TGTGCCAGCGGACCCCATTCAGGAAACACCATATATTTT | CASGPHSGNTIYF
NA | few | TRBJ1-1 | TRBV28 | TGTGCCAGCAGTTTATCGTACGCGGCTTTCTTT | CASSLSYAAFF
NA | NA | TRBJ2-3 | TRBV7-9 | TGTGCCAGCAGCGAGCGAGATACGCAGTATTTT | CASSERDTQYF
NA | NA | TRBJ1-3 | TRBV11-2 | TGTGCCAGCAGCCCAAGGACGGGGGGAAGCTCTGGAAACACCATATATTTT | CASSPRTGGSSGNTIYF
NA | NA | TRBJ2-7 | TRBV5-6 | TGTGCCAGCAGCTTGCGGGACCCGACCTACGAGCAGTACTTC | CASSLRDPTYEQYF
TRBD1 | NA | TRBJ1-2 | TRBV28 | TGTGCCAGCAGGACTCAAGACAGGGGGCGAGGCTATGGCTACACCTTC | CASRTQDRGRGYGYTF
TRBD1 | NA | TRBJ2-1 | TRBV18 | TGTGCCAGCTCACCACTCTCGGGACAGAATGAGCAGTTCTTC | CASSPLSGQNEQFF
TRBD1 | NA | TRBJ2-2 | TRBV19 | TGTGCCAGTAGTAAGTCCCGGGACAGGGGGCGGAACACCGGGGAGCTGTTTTTT | CASSKSRDRGRNTGELFF
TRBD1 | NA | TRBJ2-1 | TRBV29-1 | TGCAGCGTTGGAGGGGGACAGGGGGCATACAATGAGCAGTTCTTC | CSVGGGQGAYNEQFF
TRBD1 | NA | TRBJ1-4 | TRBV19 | TGTGCCAGTAGTGGACAGGTTGCAACTAATGAAAAACTGTTTTTT | CASSGQVATNEKLFF
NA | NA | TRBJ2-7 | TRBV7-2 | TGTGCCAGCAGCTTATCCCCAGTAAACTACGAGCAGTACTTC | CASSLSPVNYEQYF
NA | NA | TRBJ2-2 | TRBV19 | TGTGCCAGTAGTTGGGCAGCGAACACCGGGGAGCTGTTTTTT | CASSWAANTGELFF
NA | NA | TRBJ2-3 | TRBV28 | TGTGCCAGCAGTTCCCCAGGGGCAGGGACCACAGATACGCAGTATTTT | CASSSPGAGTTDTQYF
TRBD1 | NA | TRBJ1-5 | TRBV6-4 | TGTGCCAGAACCGGGACAGGGGGGAATCAGCCCCAGCATTTT | CARTGTGGNQPQHF
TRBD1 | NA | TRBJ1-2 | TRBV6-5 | TGTGCCAGCAGCTCCGACAGGGGGAGAAACTATGGCTACACCTTC | CASSSDRGRNYGYTF
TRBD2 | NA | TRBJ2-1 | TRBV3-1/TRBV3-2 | TGTGCCAGCAGCCAAGATCTTGGGGCGGGGGGCAACAATGAGCAGTTCTTC | CASSQDLGAGGNNEQFF
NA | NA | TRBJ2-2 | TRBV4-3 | TGCGCCAGCAGCCAAGTCCCCGACGCGAACACCGGGGAGCTGTTTTTT | CASSQVPDANTGELFF
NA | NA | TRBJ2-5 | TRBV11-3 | TGTGCCAGCAGCTTAGAAGGATGGCATGTCACCCAGTACTTC | CASSLEGWHVTQYF
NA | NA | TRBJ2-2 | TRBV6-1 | TGTGCCAGCAGTGTAGGGGGGACTACCGCCACCGGGGAGCTGTTTTTT | CASSVGGTTATGELFF
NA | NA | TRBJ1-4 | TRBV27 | TGTGCCAGCCGTAGACGACAGGATAATGAAAAACTGTTTTTT | CASRRRQDNEKLFF
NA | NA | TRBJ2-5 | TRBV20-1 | TGCAGTGCCCACCCGCAAGAGACCCAGTACTTC | CSAHPQETQYF
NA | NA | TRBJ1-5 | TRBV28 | TGTGCCAGCAGCCCCTCCGCAGTTTCGCCCCAGCATTTT | CASSPSAVSPQHF
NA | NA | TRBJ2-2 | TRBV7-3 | TGTGCCAGCAGCTTTCTAGGGCGGTCCGGGGAGCTGTTTTTT | CASSFLGRSGELFF
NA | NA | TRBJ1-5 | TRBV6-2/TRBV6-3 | TGTGCCAGCAGTAGCGACGGAAGCAGGGGAGGGAGCAATCAGCCCCAGCATTTT | CASSSDGSRGGSNQPQHF
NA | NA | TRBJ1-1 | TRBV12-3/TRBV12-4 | TGTGCCAGCAGTTTTGGACAACTTGAAGCTTTCTTT | CASSFGQLEAFF
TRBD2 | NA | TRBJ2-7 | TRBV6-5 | TGTGCCAGCACAAGGGTAGCGGGAGGCCACTACGAGCAGTACTTC | CASTRVAGGHYEQYF
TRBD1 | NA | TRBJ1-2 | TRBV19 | TGTGCCAGTAGTATAGACAGGGGGCACGGCTATGGCTACACCTTC | CASSIDRGHGYGYTF
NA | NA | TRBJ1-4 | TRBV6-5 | TGTGCCAGCAGCCGAACGGGGGCCTCGAGAGAAAAACTGTTTTTT | CASSRTGASREKLFF
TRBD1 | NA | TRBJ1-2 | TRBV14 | TGTGCCAGCAGCCAGCAGGGGGGATTGGAGAATGGCTACACCTTC | CASSQQGGLENGYTF
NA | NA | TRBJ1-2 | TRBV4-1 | TGCGCCAGCAGCCAAGAAGAGACGGGGGACTATGGCTACACCTTC | CASSQEETGDYGYTF
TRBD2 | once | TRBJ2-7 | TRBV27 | TGTGCCAGCAGTTCGGGGACTAGCGGGGTGTGGTACGAGCAGTACTTC | CASSSGTSGVWYEQYF
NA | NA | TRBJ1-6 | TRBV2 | TGTGCCAGCAGTGTTGGGCAGGGACGGAATTCACCCCTCCACTTT | CASSVGQGRNSPLHF
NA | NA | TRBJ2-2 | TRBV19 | TGTGCCAGTAGTATCCCAGGGTACGCCGGGGAGCTGTTTTTT | CASSIPGYAGELFF
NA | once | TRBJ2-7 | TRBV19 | TGTGCCAGTAGTAACCAGGGCTCAACCTACGAGCAGTACTTC | CASSNQGSTYEQYF
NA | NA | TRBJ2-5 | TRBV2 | TGTGCCAGCAGCTTGAGGGAGACCCAGTACTTC | CASSLRETQYF
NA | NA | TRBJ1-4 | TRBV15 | TGTGCCACTCGGAGGGGCTTAGGGGAAAAACTGTTTTTT | CATRRGLGEKLFF
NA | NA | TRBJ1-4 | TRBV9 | TGTGCCAGCAGCGTATCAGGAGGGGTTGAAAAACTGTTTTTT | CASSVSGGVEKLFF
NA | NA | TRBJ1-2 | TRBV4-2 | TGTGCCAGCAGCCAAGTCGAAAAGCTTTCAGGGCCTGGCACCTTC | CASSQVEKLSGPGTF
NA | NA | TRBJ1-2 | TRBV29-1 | TGCAGCGTCCTCTGGGGGGGCACGGACTCTCTCTATGGCTACACCTTC | CSVLWGGTDSLYGYTF
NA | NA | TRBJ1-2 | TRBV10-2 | TGCGCCAGCAGTGTCCAGGACGGTGGCTACACCTTC | CASSVQDGGYTF
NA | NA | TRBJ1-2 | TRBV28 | TGTGCCAGCAGTCCCCAGGACCTATTATATGGCTACACCTTC | CASSPQDLLYGYTF
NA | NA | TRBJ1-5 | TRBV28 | TGTGCCAGTTGGCAGGGGCAAGGGAGCAATCAGCCCCAGCATTTT | CASWQGQGSNQPQHF
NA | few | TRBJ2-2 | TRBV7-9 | TGTGCCAGCAGCTTAGTAACAGGGAACACCGGGGAGCTGTTTTTT | CASSLVTGNTGELFF
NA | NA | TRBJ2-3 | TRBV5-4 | TGTGCCAGCAGCTTGAAGGTGGGGGGCACAGATACGCAGTATTTT | CASSLKVGGTDTQYF
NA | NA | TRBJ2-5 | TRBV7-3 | TGTGCCAGCAGCTTTGAGTTTGAAGAGACCCAGTACTTC | CASSFEFEETQYF
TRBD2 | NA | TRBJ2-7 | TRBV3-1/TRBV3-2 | TGTGCCAGCAGCCAAGATGCGGCTAGCGGGAATGTTAAGCAGTACTTC | CASSQDAASGNVKQYF
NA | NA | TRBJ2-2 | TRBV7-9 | TGTGCCAGCTGTCCCGGCCCCCCTTTTCTATTCACCGGGGAGCTGTTTTTT | CASCPGPPFLFTGELFF
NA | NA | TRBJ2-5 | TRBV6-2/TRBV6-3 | TGTGCCAGCAGTTCCCCCCGTGCCGGGAGAACCCAAGAGACCCAGTACTTC | CASSSPRAGRTQETQYF
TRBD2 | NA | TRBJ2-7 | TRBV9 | TGTGCCAGCAGCCCCCGACTAGCGGGAGCCTACGAGCAGTACTTC | CASSPRLAGAYEQYF
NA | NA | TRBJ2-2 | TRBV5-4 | TGTGCCAGCAGTCCCCCCGGAGGGCTGACCGGGGAGCTGTTTTTT | CASSPPGGLTGELFF
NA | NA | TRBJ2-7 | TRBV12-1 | TGTGCCAGCAGCCCCGAACGTCACAGGGGCCACGAGCAGTACTTC | CASSPERHRGHEQYF
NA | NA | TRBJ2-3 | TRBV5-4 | TGTGCCAGCAGCTTGCGCTGGTTGAGGGGCGGCTCGAGAGATACGCAGTATTTT | CASSLRWLRGGSRDTQYF
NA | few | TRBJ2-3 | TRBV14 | TGTGCCAGCAGCCGCGGGAGCACAGATACGCAGTATTTT | CASSRGSTDTQYF
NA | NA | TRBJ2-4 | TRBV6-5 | TGTGCCAGCCAACCCCCGGGAACCAAAAACATTCAGTACTTC | CASQPPGTKNIQYF